The rows below give T cell receptor beta chains drawn from one sample of a study of cytomegalovirus exposure and HLA in healthy donors. Profiled with immunoSEQ multiplex PCR; TCRdb holds only in-frame clones, not every one. The sample shows around 190,000 clones, about 86% of them seen only once. Material for sequencing was PBMCs. All receptors derive from a man in his forties or fifties in good health and CMV-seropositive. The CDR3 runs from the conserved cysteine through the conserved F or W.

v_gene: TRBV30
CDR3aa: CAWMETGGYNEQFF

v_gene: TRBV9
CDR3aa: CASSHRGNTGELFF

v_gene: TRBV10-3
CDR3aa: CAIRGQLRTGELFF

v_gene: TRBV4-3
CDR3aa: CASSQDHRAGANVLTF

v_gene: TRBV12-5
CDR3aa: CASGLVRLAGENEQFF

v_gene: TRBV5-1
CDR3aa: CASSLAGRGNTEAFF

v_gene: TRBV6-1
CDR3aa: CASMRTRSSYNEQFF

v_gene: TRBV18
CDR3aa: CASSPLGTGGIQETQYF

v_gene: TRBV14
CDR3aa: CASSQQGQFFSEQFF

v_gene: TRBV5-5
CDR3aa: CASSPGQSDTIYF

v_gene: TRBV7-8
CDR3aa: CSSRSGQAYEQYF

v_gene: TRBV30
CDR3aa: CAWSVRQGTPTF

v_gene: TRBV11-3
CDR3aa: CASSLGGVRSSYNEQFF

v_gene: TRBV12-5
CDR3aa: CASGLPRLAGVSFF

v_gene: TRBV19
CDR3aa: CASSIVGISYEQYF

v_gene: TRBV10-3
CDR3aa: CAVLPGLAEGGELFF

v_gene: TRBV19
CDR3aa: CASSIAGGSSYNEQFF

v_gene: TRBV28
CDR3aa: CASPPAGGSEDNEQFF

v_gene: TRBV5-1
CDR3aa: CASSDAAPRDTQYF

v_gene: TRBV4-3
CDR3aa: CASSQDSFPRGNEQFF

v_gene: TRBV5-1
CDR3aa: CASSSLQKDRLEAFF

v_gene: TRBV5-1
CDR3aa: CASSLVDSTYEQYF

v_gene: TRBV18
CDR3aa: CASSPPGSPEAFF

v_gene: TRBV30
CDR3aa: CAGLAGARDEQFF

v_gene: TRBV5-1
CDR3aa: CASRPTGVSLAEAFF

v_gene: TRBV7-8
CDR3aa: CASSLFLGLGYEQYF

v_gene: TRBV7-6
CDR3aa: CASSSLQGTEAFF

v_gene: TRBV21-1
CDR3aa: CASSMGLQFF

v_gene: TRBV5-4
CDR3aa: CASSFTGQGGNTIYF

v_gene: TRBV28
CDR3aa: CASSLQGGYGYGYTF

v_gene: TRBV9
CDR3aa: CASSVHETGRNTIYF

v_gene: TRBV14
CDR3aa: CASSQALVRLNEQYF

v_gene: TRBV5-1
CDR3aa: CASSLEGDAQPQHF

v_gene: TRBV7-9
CDR3aa: CSSSLGSSNTIYF

v_gene: TRBV5-1
CDR3aa: CASSSNRVTGELFF

v_gene: TRBV5-1
CDR3aa: CASSPTGTGRQETQYF

v_gene: TRBV28
CDR3aa: CASSPRGRVVETQYF

v_gene: TRBV27
CDR3aa: CASSLLAGSYEQYF

v_gene: TRBV28
CDR3aa: CASSPHYQRSYNEQFF